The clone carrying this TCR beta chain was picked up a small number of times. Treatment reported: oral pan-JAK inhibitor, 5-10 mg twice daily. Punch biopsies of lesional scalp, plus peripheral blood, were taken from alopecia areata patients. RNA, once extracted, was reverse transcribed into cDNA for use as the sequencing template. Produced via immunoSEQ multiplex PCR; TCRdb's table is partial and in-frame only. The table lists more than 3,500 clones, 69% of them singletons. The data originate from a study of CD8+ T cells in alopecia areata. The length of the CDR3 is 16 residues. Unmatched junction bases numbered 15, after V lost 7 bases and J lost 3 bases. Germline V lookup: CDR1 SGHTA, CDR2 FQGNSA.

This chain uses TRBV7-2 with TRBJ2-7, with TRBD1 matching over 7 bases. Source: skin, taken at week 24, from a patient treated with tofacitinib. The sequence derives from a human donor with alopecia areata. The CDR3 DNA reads TGTGCCAGCACCCCGTCGAGCAGGGGGTTTAACTACGAGCAGTACTTC. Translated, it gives CASTPSSRGFNYEQYF.